This T cell receptor (beta chain) was obtained from a study of T cell responses to AZD1222 COVID-19 vaccine. In regard to this clone: Its antigen is currently unknown.

This CDR3 region has 13 residues. Germline V gene lookup returns CDR1 LGHNA and CDR2 YSLEER. V lost 4 bases, J lost 7 bases, and 11 bases lay in between. Regarding the study as a whole: Just a handful of AZD1222 recipients were seropositive at baseline. A reported finding is that nearly half of spike-specific TCRs target unmutated variant regions. Across the whole spike, CD4 TCRs peaked at regions 160-218 and 743-854.

Clones were sequenced by immunoSEQ multiplex PCR, and TCRdb holds only the in-frame ones, with some missing. The sample holds 90,000 to 140,000 clones, 89% seen once. The TCR comes from an adult who received the AZD1222 COVID-19 vaccine. Specimen: peripheral blood, collected 28 days after the second AZD1222 dose. The chain couples TRBV4-3 to TRBJ2-1, with D uncertain. CDR3 DNA: TGCGCCAGCAGCCGTCTCGACGGGAATGAGCAGTTCTTC. It is translated as CASSRLDGNEQFF.